The 16 T cell receptor beta chains listed next were all sequenced from one sample in a study of blood T cell repertoires in COVID-19. Repertoires were generated with immunoSEQ multiplex PCR, while TCRdb's copy carries only in-frame clones and drops some. Here the sample spans about 200,000 clones, approximately 86% being singletons. What was sequenced was PBMCs or T cells enriched from blood (not recorded which). The receptors stem from a woman in her thirties or forties with acute COVID-19.

V and J are TRBV11-2 and TRBJ2-7; 9 nucleotides match TRBD1. The CDR3 length is 14 residues. The germline CDR1 and CDR2 sequences are SGHAT and FQNNGV. Trimming cost V 1 base and J 4 bases; bases outside gene matches: 2. The CDR3 reads CASSLAGTGYEQYF. CDR3 nucleotide sequence: TGTGCCAGCAGCTTAGCCGGGACAGGGTACGAGCAGTACTTC.

The rearrangement joins TRBV7-2 to TRBJ1-1, with 7 bases aligning to TRBD1. From germline, CDR1 is SGHTA and CDR2 FQGNSA. Trimming at V came to 7 bases and at J to 5 bases, leaving 7 bases not matched to a gene. The CDR3 is 13 residues long. The CDR3 protein is CASTLTGRTEAFF. The CDR3 DNA sequence: TGTGCCAGCACCTTGACAGGGAGGACTGAAGCTTTCTTT.

This chain joins TRBV21-1 and TRBJ1-6; no DNA check was done on the table's D call, TRBD1. TRBV21-1 is an annotated pseudogene. This CDR3 has 16 residues. The CDR3 nucleotides read TGTGCCAGCAGCTTCCCGGACAGGCAGCATAATTCACCCCTCCACTTT. It encodes CASSFPDRQHNSPLHF.

The V call is TRBV10-2, the J call TRBJ2-1, with a tentative D call TRBD1 (5 bases). This CDR3 has 13 amino acids. Germline values: CDR1 WSHSY, CDR2 SAAADI. Trimming left V 6 bases short and J 7 bases short, with 13 bases between. The CDR3 bases are TGCGCCAGCAGGGACAAAGGGTGGAATGAGCAGTTCTTC. It specifies CASRDKGWNEQFF.

The J gene is TRBJ1-5, the V gene TRBV28; D unresolved. The germline CDR1 and CDR2 sequences are MDHEN and SYDVKM. CDR3 length: 12 residues. Deletions cut 7 bases from V and 9 bases from J, with 13 bases between. CDR3 bases: TGTGCCAGCACACCCCAGCGAGGGCCCCAGCATTTT. Translating gives CASTPQRGPQHF.

V and J are TRBV6-5 and TRBJ2-4, with 9 positions matching TRBD2. The junction had 2 bases not matched to a gene; V was cut back by 7 bases and J by 1 base. This CDR3 spans 14 amino acids. Germline CDR1 MNHEY, CDR2 SVGAGI. The CDR3 DNA reads TGTGCCAGCATTGCGGGAGGGGCCAAAAACATTCAGTACTTC. Protein sequence: CASIAGGAKNIQYF.

The chain combines TRBV10-2 with TRBJ2-7, with D possibly TRBD1 on 6 matching bases. CDR1 WSHSY and CDR2 SAAADI come from the germline V gene. The CDR3 extends over 14 amino acids. The V gene lost 5 bases and the J gene lost 2 bases, with 13 bases spanning the gap. CDR3 DNA: TGCGCCAGCAGTTCAGGGGCCCAAACCTACGAGCAGTACTTC. Translation: CASSSGAQTYEQYF.

V is TRBV5-1 and J is TRBJ1-1; TRBD1 matches 7 bases. This CDR3 spans 16 amino acids. The germline V gene has CDR1 SGHRS and CDR2 YFSETQ. Trimming removed 2 bases from V and 0 bases from J; junction bases left unmatched: 7. The CDR3 loop is CASSLGTVPMNTEAFF. The CDR3 DNA is TGCGCCAGCAGCTTAGGGACAGTGCCTATGAACACTGAAGCTTTCTTT.

V and J are TRBV6-6 and TRBJ1-2; D is ambiguous. Trimming left V 5 bases short and J 0 bases short, with 10 bases between. Germline V gene sequence: CDR1 MNHNY, CDR2 SVGAGI (reference sequence). This CDR3 has 14 amino acids. This chain's CDR3 is CASSVEESNYGYTF. CDR3 nucleotides: TGTGCCAGCAGTGTTGAGGAGTCTAACTATGGCTACACCTTC.

The V call is TRBV7-2, the J call TRBJ1-5, with 7 bases identical to TRBD1. The CDR3 extends over 15 amino acids. CDR1 and CDR2 (germline): SGHTA, FQGNSA. V trimming: 4 bases; J trimming: 7 bases; junction bases outside the gene matches: 10. The CDR3 region is CASSSGTAFRQPQHF. The CDR3 bases are TGTGCCAGCAGCTCCGGGACAGCGTTTAGACAGCCCCAGCATTTT.

This clone was detected only once. The V call is TRBV3-1 (or the pseudogene TRBV3-2), the J call TRBJ1-5; D not resolved. The CDR3 is 13 amino acids. V was clipped by 1 base and J by 9 bases, with 10 bases between them. Germline CDR1 is LGHDT and CDR2 is YNNKEL (reference sequence). This CDR3 is CASSQGGARPQHF. CDR3 DNA sequence: TGTGCCAGCAGCCAAGGCGGTGCTCGGCCCCAGCATTTT.

The chain carries TRBV7-9 and TRBJ1-1, with D tentatively TRBD1 (5 bases). Trimming shortened V by 5 bases and J by 5 bases, and 12 bases separated the two germline ends. Per germline, CDR1 SEHNR and CDR2 FQNEAQ (reference sequence). The CDR3 is made up of 13 amino acids. CDR3 protein: CASSSGTRTEAFF. CDR3 coding DNA: TGTGCCAGCAGCAGCGGGACGCGGACTGAAGCTTTCTTT. The full variable domain, completed using reference TRBV7-9 and TRBJ1-1, is DTGVSQNPRHKITKRGQNVTFRCDPISEHNRLYWYRQTLGQGPEFLTYFQNEAQLEKSRLLSDRFSAERPKGSFSTLEIQRTEQGDSAMYLCASSSGTRTEAFFGQGTRLTVV.

The chain uses TRBV27 and TRBJ1-1; a weak D match, TRBD1 (6 bases). Deletions cut 0 bases from V and 0 bases from J, with 14 bases between. The CDR3 is made up of 17 amino acids. Looked up from germline, CDR1 is MNHEY and CDR2 is SMNVEV (reference sequence). The CDR3 sequence is CASSLSAGASLNTEAFF. CDR3 in DNA: TGTGCCAGCAGTTTATCGGCAGGGGCAAGTTTGAACACTGAAGCTTTCTTT.

The rearrangement joins TRBV19 to TRBJ2-1; perhaps TRBD2 as D (6 bases). The germline V and J ends were trimmed by 4 bases and 7 bases, with 23 bases remaining between them. The CDR3 covers 17 residues. Germline V gives CDR1 LNHDA, CDR2 SQIVND (reference sequence). CDR3: CASSTLPGTGGSNEQFF. CDR3 DNA: TGTGCCAGTAGTACACTTCCCGGGACTGGGGGGAGTAATGAGCAGTTCTTC.

The table lists this clone with a few counts. The chain joins TRBV7-2 to TRBJ2-5; 13 bases align to TRBD2. This CDR3 spans 18 amino acids. Germline V gene lookup returns CDR1 SGHTA and CDR2 FQGNSA. Trimming removed 5 bases from V and 5 bases from J; junction bases left unmatched: 14. Here the CDR3 DNA reads TGTGCCAGCAGCCAACCCGGGACTAGCGGGAAGAGGTGGGAGACCCAGTACTTC. It translates to CASSQPGTSGKRWETQYF. Drawing the rest from reference TRBV7-2 and TRBJ2-5, the complete variable domain is GAGVSQSPSNKVTEKGKDVELRCDPISGHTALYWYRQSLGQGLEFLIYFQGNSAPDKSGLPSDRFSAERTGGSVSTLTIQRTQQEDSAVYLCASSQPGTSGKRWETQYFGPGTRLLVL.

The chain combines TRBV12-5 with TRBJ2-3; D remains unclear. The CDR3 extends over 12 amino acids. The germline CDR1 and CDR2 sequences are LGHNT and FRNRAP. With 2 bases removed from V and 9 bases from J, the gap between germline ends came to 9 bases. CDR3 region: CASGLSESTQYF. Written as DNA, the CDR3 is TGTGCTAGTGGTTTGAGCGAGTCGACGCAGTATTTT.